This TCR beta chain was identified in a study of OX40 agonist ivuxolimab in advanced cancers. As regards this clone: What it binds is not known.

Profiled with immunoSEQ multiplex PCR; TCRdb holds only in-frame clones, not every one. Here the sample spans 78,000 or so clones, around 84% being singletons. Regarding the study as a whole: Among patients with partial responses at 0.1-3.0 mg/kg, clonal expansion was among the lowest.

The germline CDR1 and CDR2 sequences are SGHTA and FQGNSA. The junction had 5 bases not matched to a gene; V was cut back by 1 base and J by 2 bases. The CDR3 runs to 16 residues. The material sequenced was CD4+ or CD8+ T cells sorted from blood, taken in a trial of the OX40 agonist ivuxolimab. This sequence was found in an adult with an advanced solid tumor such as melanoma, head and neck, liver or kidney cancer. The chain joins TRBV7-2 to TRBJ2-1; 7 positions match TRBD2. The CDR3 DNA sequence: TGTGCCAGCAGCTTAGAGCCGACTAGCCCCTACAATGAGCAGTTCTTC. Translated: CASSLEPTSPYNEQFF.